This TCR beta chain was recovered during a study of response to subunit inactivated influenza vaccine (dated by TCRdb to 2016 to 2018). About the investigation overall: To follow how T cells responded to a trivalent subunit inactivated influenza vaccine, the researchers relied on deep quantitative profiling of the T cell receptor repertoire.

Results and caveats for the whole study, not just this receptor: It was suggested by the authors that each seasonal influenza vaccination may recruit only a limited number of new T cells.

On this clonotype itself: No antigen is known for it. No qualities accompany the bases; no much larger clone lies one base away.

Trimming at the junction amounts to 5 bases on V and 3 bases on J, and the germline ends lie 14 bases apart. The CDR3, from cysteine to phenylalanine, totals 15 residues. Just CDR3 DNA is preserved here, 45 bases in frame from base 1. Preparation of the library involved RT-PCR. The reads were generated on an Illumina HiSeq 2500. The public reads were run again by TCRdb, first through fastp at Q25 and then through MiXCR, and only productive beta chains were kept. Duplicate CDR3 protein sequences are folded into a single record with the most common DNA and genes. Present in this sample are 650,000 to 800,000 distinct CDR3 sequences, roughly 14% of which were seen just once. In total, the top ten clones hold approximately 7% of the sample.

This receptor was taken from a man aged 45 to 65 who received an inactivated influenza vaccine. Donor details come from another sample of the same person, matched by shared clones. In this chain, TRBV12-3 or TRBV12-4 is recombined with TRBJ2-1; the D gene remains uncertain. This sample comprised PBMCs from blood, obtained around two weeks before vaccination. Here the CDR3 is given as CASSPWTGHYNEQFF. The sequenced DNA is TGTGCCAGCAGTCCGTGGACCGGGCACTACAATGAGCAGTTCTTC.